The 5 T cell receptor beta chains given below trace back to one sample, sequenced in a study of T cell changes during pregnancy in multiple sclerosis. Libraries were prepared by immunoSEQ multiplex PCR; TCRdb keeps only in-frame clonotypes and omits some of them. The sample includes about 59,000 clones, more than 80% of them seen just once. The sequenced sample was peripheral blood, obtained in the first trimester of pregnancy. The receptors stem from a female donor in good health, enrolled as a control in a pregnancy study.

The rearrangement uses TRBV18 and TRBJ2-1; 11 positions match TRBD2. The germline gives CDR1 KGHSH, CDR2 LQKENI. V lost 3 bases and J lost 8; bases outside the gene matches: 9. The CDR3 has 16 amino acids. CDR3 in DNA: TGTGCCAGCTCACCCTCAACTAGCGGGGGTGGAGATGAGCAGTTCTTC. It codes for CASSPSTSGGGDEQFF.

This chain joins TRBV5-8 and TRBJ2-2; no clear D. The CDR3 consists of 13 residues. V was shortened by 2 bases and J by 4 bases, with 6 bases between the two germline ends. The V gene's germline CDR1 is SGHTS and CDR2 YDEGEE. This chain's CDR3 is CASSFSGTGELFF. The CDR3 DNA reads TGTGCCAGCAGCTTTTCGGGCACCGGGGAGCTGTTTTTT.

The V and J genes are TRBV5-5 and TRBJ1-6; 7 bases are shared with TRBD1. The J segment lost 7 bases and the V segment lost 4 bases, leaving 5 bases of the junction unmatched. The CDR3 is 14 residues long. The germline V gene has CDR1 SGHKS and CDR2 YYEKEE (reference sequence). The chain's CDR3 is CASSGGTDNSPLHF. CDR3 DNA: TGTGCCAGCAGCGGGGGGACAGACAATTCACCCCTCCACTTT.

The chain links TRBV27 to TRBJ2-1, with D tentatively TRBD1 (5 bases). CDR3 length equals 16 residues. Germline V CDR1 and CDR2: MNHEY, SMNVEV (reference sequence). The V gene lost 5 bases and the J gene lost 2 bases, with 16 bases spanning the gap. CDR3 loop: CASSPQGRQTYNEQFF. The CDR3 bases are TGTGCCAGCAGTCCCCAGGGAAGACAAACCTACAATGAGCAGTTCTTC.

The chain uses TRBV27 and TRBJ2-1; D is uncertain. The CDR3 sequence is 15 residues long. V lost 2 bases, J lost 5 bases, and 13 bases lay in between. Per the germline V gene, CDR1 is MNHEY and CDR2 is SMNVEV (reference sequence). CDR3 DNA: TGTGCCAGCAGTTTAGGCCCCGGAGTGGACAATGAGCAGTTCTTC. This gives the protein CASSLGPGVDNEQFF.